The sequence of this TCR beta chain was determined in a study of T cell changes during pregnancy in multiple sclerosis. Some clones are missing from TCRdb's copy, which holds only in-frame ones; the method was immunoSEQ multiplex PCR. Of some 51,000 clones listed, about 94% are singletons. The CDR3 has 14 amino acids. Trimming removed 6 bases from V and 11 bases from J; junction bases left unmatched: 9. Germline loops: CDR1 MNHEY, CDR2 SMNVEV (reference sequence). V usage is TRBV27 and J usage is TRBJ1-5; 11 bases fit TRBD1. The source is a female donor with multiple sclerosis, enrolled in a pregnancy study. The source was CD8+ T cells from peripheral blood mononuclear cells, collected in the first trimester of pregnancy. The CDR3 DNA reads TGTGCCAGCAGGCTAGGACAGGGGGCATATACCCAGCATTTT. As protein: CASRLGQGAYTQHF.